These 2 T cell receptor beta chains share one sample of origin, sequenced in a study of control samples from healthy donors and cancer patients. The repertoire was sequenced with immunoSEQ multiplex PCR; TCRdb's copy has only in-frame clones and lacks some. The sample has around 140,000 clones, more than 85% seen once. The specimen was blood. Every receptor here comes from a man aged 25 to 40 in good health.

The chain recombines TRBV3-1 (or the pseudogene TRBV3-2) with TRBJ1-2, with 8 bases that match TRBD1. After removal of 1 base from V and 1 base from J, the junction contained 14 bases not matched to a gene. Germline V gives CDR1 LGHDT, CDR2 YNNKEL (reference sequence). This CDR3 is built from 19 residues. In nucleotides, the CDR3 is TGTGCCAGCAGCCAAGTCCACATCCGGGACAGGTCTTTTAACTATGGCTACACCTTC. It codes for CASSQVHIRDRSFNYGYTF.

The gene calls are TRBV2 and TRBJ2-3, with 8 bases identical to TRBD2. The CDR3 consists of 18 residues. Germline lookup yields CDR1 SNHLY and CDR2 FYNNEI. V shed 2 bases and J 0 bases; nucleotides not matched to a gene: 10. The CDR3 is CASSEQSRGLGSTDTQYF. The CDR3 DNA follows: TGTGCCAGCAGTGAACAGTCCAGGGGACTAGGGAGCACAGATACGCAGTATTTT.